A selection of T cell receptor beta chains follows, all from one sample in a study of cytomegalovirus exposure and HLA in healthy donors. Profiled with immunoSEQ multiplex PCR; TCRdb holds only in-frame clones, not every one. The table has around 130,000 clones, roughly 70% seen once. The sample was PBMCs. Source of these receptors: a man aged 35 to 55 in good health and CMV-seropositive. Each CDR3 is given with its conserved first and last residue. D genes are given only for firm matches. Where a row states a size, it is once, few, many or the class of an expanded clone; other rows omit it.

TRBJ1-2 TRBV28 TRBD1 - TGTGCCAGCAGCTCCCCTGACGGACAGGCACCCGGCTACACCTTC CASSSPDGQAPGYTF
TRBJ1-6 TRBV5-6 - once TGTGCCAGCAGCTTGGAGACAGGCAATAATTCACCCCTCCACTTT CASSLETGNNSPLHF
TRBJ2-7 TRBV28 - - TGTGCCAGCAGGGGGAGGCCCAGCAGTCCCCCATTTTCCTACGAGCAGTACTTC CASRGRPSSPPFSYEQYF
TRBJ1-5 TRBV7-8 - - TGTGCCAGCAGCCGCCTCCCCACAGGGATTGAAGAGAGCAATCAGCCCCAGCATTTT CASSRLPTGIEESNQPQHF
TRBJ1-1 TRBV28 - once TGTGCCAGCAGTTCTGGGACTACAGGGTGGTACACTGAAGCTTTCTTT CASSSGTTGWYTEAFF
TRBJ2-5 TRBV7-6 TRBD1 - TGTGCCAGCAGCTTAGGAGGGACAGGGACCCAGTACTTC CASSLGGTGTQYF
TRBJ2-1 TRBV4-2 - - TGTGCCAGCAGCCAAGACCCAGGGGACAATGAGCAGTTCTTC CASSQDPGDNEQFF
TRBJ2-3 TRBV4-1 TRBD1 few TGCGCCAGCAGCCCAGTAGGACAGGCGCAGTATTTT CASSPVGQAQYF
TRBJ2-2 TRBV7-6 TRBD1 - TGTGCCAGCAGCCTAGGGACAGGATCGAACACCGGGGAGCTGTTTTTT CASSLGTGSNTGELFF
TRBJ2-1 TRBV5-6 - few TGTGCCAGCAGCTTGGCAGCGAGTAATGAGCGGTTCTTC CASSLAASNERFF
TRBJ1-1 TRBV28 - - TGTGCCAGCAGTTCTACCAGGATAATTTCGGCTTTCTTT CASSSTRIISAFF
TRBJ1-1 TRBV27 TRBD1 - TGTGCCAGCAGTACCCGACAGGGCCTGAACACTGAAGCTTTCTTT CASSTRQGLNTEAFF
TRBJ1-5 TRBV12-5 TRBD1 - TGTGCTAGTGGTTTGGTACGAGGACAGGGGCACAATCAGCCCCAGCATTTT CASGLVRGQGHNQPQHF
TRBJ2-2 TRBV5-1 - - TGCGCCAGCAGCCCATCGAACACCGGGGAGCTGTTTTTT CASSPSNTGELFF
TRBJ2-1 TRBV5-1 - - TGCGCCAGCGGGCAGGGAGGCAATGAGCAGTTCTTC CASGQGGNEQFF
TRBJ1-3 TRBV9 TRBD1 - TGTGCCAGCAGCGTAGTAGCAGGGGGCTTATCTGGAAACACCATATATTTT CASSVVAGGLSGNTIYF
TRBJ2-2 TRBV30 TRBD1 - TGTGCCTGGAGTGTACCCCCTCGGACAGGGGCGAACACCGGGGAGCTGTTTTTT CAWSVPPRTGANTGELFF
TRBJ2-3 TRBV18 TRBD1 - TGTGCCAGCTCACCAGGACAGGGCACAGATACGCAGTATTTT CASSPGQGTDTQYF
TRBJ2-2 TRBV13 TRBD1 - TGTGCCAGCAGCTTCTCGACAGGGGTGGGCACCGGGGAGCTGTTTTTT CASSFSTGVGTGELFF
TRBJ1-1 TRBV27 TRBD1 - TGTGCCAGCGCGTTAGGGACAGGCATGAACACTGAAGCTTTCTTT CASALGTGMNTEAFF
TRBJ1-3 TRBV4-1 TRBD1 - TGCGCCAGCAGCCGATTACAGGGGGACACCATATATTTT CASSRLQGDTIYF
TRBJ2-3 TRBV28 TRBD1 - TGTGCCAGCAGTTCCGGGACAGGGGTAGATACGCAGTATTTT CASSSGTGVDTQYF
TRBJ1-1 TRBV14 - - TGTGCCAGCAGCCAAGGCAGGGGTATCACTGAAGCTTTCTTT CASSQGRGITEAFF
TRBJ2-1 TRBV7-7 - - TGTGCTAGCAGCTCCGGTCTGGGGGGTGAGCAGTTCTTC CASSSGLGGEQFF
TRBJ1-6 TRBV13 TRBD1 few TGTGCCAGCAGCTTAGAACAGGGGAAAAATTCACCCCTCCACTTT CASSLEQGKNSPLHF
TRBJ2-7 TRBV11-2 - - TGTGCCAGCAGCTCGCTGCAGGGGGGAACCTACTACGAGCAGTACTTC CASSSLQGGTYYEQYF
TRBJ2-7 TRBV6-1 - - TGTGCCAGCAGCGGCCTGGGTAGCTCCTACGAGCAGTACTTC CASSGLGSSYEQYF
TRBJ1-5 TRBV6-5 - - TGTGCCAGCAGTTACTCGAGATCTAATCAGCCCCAGCATTTT CASSYSRSNQPQHF
TRBJ2-2 TRBV11-3 TRBD2 - TGTGCCAGCAGCTTGGGACTAGCGGGAAATACCGGGGAGCTGTTTTTT CASSLGLAGNTGELFF
TRBJ2-7 TRBV29-1 - few TGCAGCGTCCGCCCCTGGGCAGGGACAACCTACGAGCAGTACTTC CSVRPWAGTTYEQYF
TRBJ2-2 TRBV19 TRBD2 - TGTGCCAGTAGTGCAAGCGGGAGGGCCGGGGAGCTGTTTTTT CASSASGRAGELFF
TRBJ1-5 TRBV19 TRBD1 once TGTGCCAGTAGTAGGGGGGGACAGGGGAGGCCCCCTCAGCCCCAGCATTTT CASSRGGQGRPPQPQHF
TRBJ2-1 TRBV5-1 TRBD1 - TGCGCCAGCAGCTTGACAGGGGATAGGGCTTACAATGAGCAGTTCTTC CASSLTGDRAYNEQFF
TRBJ1-1 TRBV7-9 - - TGTGCCAGCAGCTTAGGAGGCCGGGACAAGGAAGCTTTCTTT CASSLGGRDKEAFF
TRBJ2-5 TRBV5-6 TRBD2 few TGTGCCAGCAGCTCCCCGGGGAGGGGACTTACTAAGACCCAGTACTTC CASSSPGRGLTKTQYF
TRBJ2-7 TRBV15 TRBD1 - TGTGCCACCAGCAGCCGATACGGGACAGGGGACGAGCAGTACTTC CATSSRYGTGDEQYF
TRBJ2-1 TRBV6-1 - - TGTGCCAGCCGCTTAGTAGGACAGTCCTACAATGAGCAGTTCTTC CASRLVGQSYNEQFF
TRBJ2-7 TRBV28 TRBD1 - TGTGCCAGCAGCCGACAGGGACCCTACGAGCAGTACTTC CASSRQGPYEQYF
TRBJ1-2 TRBV6-5 - - TGTGCCAGTAACCCAGGGGCGCTAGCTGTCTACACCTTC CASNPGALAVYTF
TRBJ2-5 TRBV5-1 TRBD1 - TGCGCCAGCAGCTTAGGGGACAGCCGGCAAGAGACCCAGTACTTC CASSLGDSRQETQYF
TRBJ2-6 TRBV5-1 - few TGCGCCAGCAGTCTAGAGGCCGGAAGCTCTGGGGCCAACGTCCTGACTTTC CASSLEAGSSGANVLTF
TRBJ1-5 TRBV19 - - TGTGCCAGTAGTATAGCGTTGGGGGCTTATAGCAATCAGCCCCAGCATTTT CASSIALGAYSNQPQHF
TRBJ1-2 TRBV11-2 - - TGTGCCAGCAGCTTAGAGGGCACCCCTAACTATGGCTACACCTTC CASSLEGTPNYGYTF
TRBJ2-2 TRBV6-1 TRBD1 - TGTGCCAGCAGTGAAAACAGGGGGCCGAACACCGGGGAGCTGTTTTTT CASSENRGPNTGELFF
TRBJ1-5 TRBV19 TRBD1 - TGTGCCAGTAGTATAGACCGGACAGGGCTTCAGCCCCAGCATTTT CASSIDRTGLQPQHF